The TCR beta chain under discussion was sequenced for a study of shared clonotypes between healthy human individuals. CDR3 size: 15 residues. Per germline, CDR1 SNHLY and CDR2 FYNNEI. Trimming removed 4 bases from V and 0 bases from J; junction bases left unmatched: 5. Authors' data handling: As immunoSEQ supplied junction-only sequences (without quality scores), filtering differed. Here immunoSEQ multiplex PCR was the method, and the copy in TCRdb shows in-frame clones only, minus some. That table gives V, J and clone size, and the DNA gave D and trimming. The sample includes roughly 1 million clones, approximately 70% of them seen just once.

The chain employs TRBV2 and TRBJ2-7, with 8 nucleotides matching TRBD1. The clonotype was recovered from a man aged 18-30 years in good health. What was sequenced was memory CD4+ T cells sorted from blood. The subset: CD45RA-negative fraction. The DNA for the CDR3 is TGTGCCAGCAGTGCGGACAGGGCCATCTCCTACGAGCAGTACTTC. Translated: CASSADRAISYEQYF.